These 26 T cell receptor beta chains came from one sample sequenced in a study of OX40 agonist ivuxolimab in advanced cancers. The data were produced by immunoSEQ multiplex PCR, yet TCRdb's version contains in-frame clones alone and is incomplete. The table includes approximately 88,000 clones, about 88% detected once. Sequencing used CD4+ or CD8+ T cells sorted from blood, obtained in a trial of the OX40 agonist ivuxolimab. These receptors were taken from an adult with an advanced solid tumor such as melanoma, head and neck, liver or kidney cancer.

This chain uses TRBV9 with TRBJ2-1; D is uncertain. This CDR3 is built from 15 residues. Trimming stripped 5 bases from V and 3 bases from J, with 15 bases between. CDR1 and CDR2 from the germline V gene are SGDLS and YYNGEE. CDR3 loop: CASSRDRALYNEQFF. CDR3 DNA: TGTGCCAGCAGTCGCGATCGGGCCCTCTACAATGAGCAGTTCTTC.

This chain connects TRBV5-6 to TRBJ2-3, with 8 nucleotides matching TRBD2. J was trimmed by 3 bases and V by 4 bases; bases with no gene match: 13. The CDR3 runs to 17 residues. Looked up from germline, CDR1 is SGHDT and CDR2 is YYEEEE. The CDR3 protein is CASSAPGLEFATDTQYF. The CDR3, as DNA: TGTGCCAGCAGCGCACCGGGACTAGAGTTCGCGACAGATACGCAGTATTTT.

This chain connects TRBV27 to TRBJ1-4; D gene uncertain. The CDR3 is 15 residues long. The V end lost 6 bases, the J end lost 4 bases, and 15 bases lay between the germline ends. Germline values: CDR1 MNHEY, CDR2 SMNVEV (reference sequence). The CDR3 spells CASSASDTNNEKLFF. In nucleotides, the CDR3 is TGTGCCAGCAGCGCCTCAGACACTAATAATGAAAAACTGTTTTTT.

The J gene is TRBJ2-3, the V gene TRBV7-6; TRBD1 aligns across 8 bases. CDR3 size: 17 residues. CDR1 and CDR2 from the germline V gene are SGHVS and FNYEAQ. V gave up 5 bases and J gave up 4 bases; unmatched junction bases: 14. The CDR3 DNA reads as TGTGCCAGCAGCCCCCGACAGGGGTTTAGACTTGCAGATACGCAGTATTTT. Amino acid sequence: CASSPRQGFRLADTQYF.

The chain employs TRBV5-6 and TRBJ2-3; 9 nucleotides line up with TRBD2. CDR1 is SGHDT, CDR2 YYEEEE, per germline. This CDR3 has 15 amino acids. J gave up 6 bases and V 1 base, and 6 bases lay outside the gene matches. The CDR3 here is CASSLWRGGMDTQYF. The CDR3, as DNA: TGTGCCAGCAGCTTGTGGCGGGGGGGCATGGATACGCAGTATTTT.

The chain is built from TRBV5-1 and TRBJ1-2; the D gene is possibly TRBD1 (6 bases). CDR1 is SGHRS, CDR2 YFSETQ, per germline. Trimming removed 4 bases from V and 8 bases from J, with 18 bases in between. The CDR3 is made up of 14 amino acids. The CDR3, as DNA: TGCGCCAGCAGCCCCCTCACAGGGCTAGGGGGCTACACCTTC. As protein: CASSPLTGLGGYTF.

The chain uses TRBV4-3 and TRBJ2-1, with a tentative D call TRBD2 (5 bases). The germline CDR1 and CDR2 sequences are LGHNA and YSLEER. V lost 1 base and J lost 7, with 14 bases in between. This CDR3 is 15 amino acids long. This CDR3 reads CASSQGEAVRNEQFF. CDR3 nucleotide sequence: TGCGCCAGCAGCCAAGGGGAAGCGGTAAGGAATGAGCAGTTCTTC.

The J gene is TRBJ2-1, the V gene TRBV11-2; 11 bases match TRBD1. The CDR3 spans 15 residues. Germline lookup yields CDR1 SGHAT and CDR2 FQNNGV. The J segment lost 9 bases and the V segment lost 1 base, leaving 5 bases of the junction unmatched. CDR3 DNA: TGTGCCAGCAGCTTAGCGGGACAGGGGGATGGTGAGCAGTTCTTC. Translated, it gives CASSLAGQGDGEQFF.

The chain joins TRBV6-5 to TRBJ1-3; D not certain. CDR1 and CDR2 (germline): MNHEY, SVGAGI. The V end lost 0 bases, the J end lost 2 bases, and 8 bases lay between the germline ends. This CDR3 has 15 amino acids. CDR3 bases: TGTGCCAGCAGTTACTCCCCCGGGGCTGGAAACACCATATATTTT. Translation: CASSYSPGAGNTIYF.

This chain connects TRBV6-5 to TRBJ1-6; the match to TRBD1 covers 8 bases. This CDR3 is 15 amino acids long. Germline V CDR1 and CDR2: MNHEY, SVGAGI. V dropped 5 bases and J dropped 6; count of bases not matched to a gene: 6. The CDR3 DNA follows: TGTGCCAGCAGTCCGCCGGGACAGGCTAATTCACCCCTCCACTTT. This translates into CASSPPGQANSPLHF.

In nucleotides, the CDR3 is TGTGCCAGCAGCCAAGGAGACAGGGCTGGGGCCAACGTCCTGACTTTC. Translated: CASSQGDRAGANVLTF. This chain uses TRBV14 with TRBJ2-6; 7 bases are a match to TRBD1. CDR1 is SGHDN, CDR2 FVKESK, per germline. V shed 1 base, J shed 2 bases, and the junction held 2 bases outside the gene matches. CDR3 size: 16 residues.

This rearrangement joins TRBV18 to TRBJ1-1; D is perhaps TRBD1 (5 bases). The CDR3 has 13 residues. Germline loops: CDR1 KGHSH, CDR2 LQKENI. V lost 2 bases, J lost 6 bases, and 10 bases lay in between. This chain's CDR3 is CASSPGGRAEAFF. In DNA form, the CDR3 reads TGTGCCAGCTCACCAGGGGGTCGCGCTGAAGCTTTCTTT.

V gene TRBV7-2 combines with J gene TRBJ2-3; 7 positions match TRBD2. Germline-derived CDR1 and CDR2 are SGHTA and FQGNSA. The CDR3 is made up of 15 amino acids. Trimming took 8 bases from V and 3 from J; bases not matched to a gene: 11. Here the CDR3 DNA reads TGTGCCAGCGGATTCCCGGCGGGGGTAACAGATACGCAGTATTTT. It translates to CASGFPAGVTDTQYF.

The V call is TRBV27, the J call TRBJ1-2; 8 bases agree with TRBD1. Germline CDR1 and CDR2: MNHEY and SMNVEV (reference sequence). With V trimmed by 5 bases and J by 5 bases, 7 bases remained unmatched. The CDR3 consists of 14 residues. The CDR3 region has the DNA TGTGCCAGCAGTCGCTCGGACAGGGAGTATGGCTACACCTTC. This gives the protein CASSRSDREYGYTF.

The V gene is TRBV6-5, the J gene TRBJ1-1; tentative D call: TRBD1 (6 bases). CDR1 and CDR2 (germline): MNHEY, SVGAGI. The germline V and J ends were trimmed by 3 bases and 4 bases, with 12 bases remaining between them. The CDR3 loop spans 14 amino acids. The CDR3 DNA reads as TGTGCCAGCAGTTATGGGGGGCGCATCACTGAAGCTTTCTTT. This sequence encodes CASSYGGRITEAFF.

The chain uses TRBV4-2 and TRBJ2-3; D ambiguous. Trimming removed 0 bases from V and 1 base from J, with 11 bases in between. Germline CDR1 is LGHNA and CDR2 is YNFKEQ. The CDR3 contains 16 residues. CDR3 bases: TGTGCCAGCAGCCAAGAAGGCGGCGCCGGCACAGATACGCAGTATTTT. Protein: CASSQEGGAGTDTQYF.

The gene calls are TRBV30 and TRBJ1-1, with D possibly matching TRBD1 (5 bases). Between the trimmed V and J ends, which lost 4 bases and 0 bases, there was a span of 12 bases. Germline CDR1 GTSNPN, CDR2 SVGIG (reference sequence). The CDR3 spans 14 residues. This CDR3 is CAWNGGLLNTEAFF. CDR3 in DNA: TGTGCCTGGAACGGGGGACTTTTGAACACTGAAGCTTTCTTT.

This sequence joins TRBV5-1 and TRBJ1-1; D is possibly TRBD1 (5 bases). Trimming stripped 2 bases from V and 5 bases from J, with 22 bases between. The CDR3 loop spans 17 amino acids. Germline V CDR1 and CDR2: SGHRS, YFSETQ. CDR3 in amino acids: CASSLHLARGAGTEAFF. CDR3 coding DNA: TGCGCCAGCAGCTTACACCTCGCCCGAGGGGCCGGGACTGAAGCTTTCTTT.

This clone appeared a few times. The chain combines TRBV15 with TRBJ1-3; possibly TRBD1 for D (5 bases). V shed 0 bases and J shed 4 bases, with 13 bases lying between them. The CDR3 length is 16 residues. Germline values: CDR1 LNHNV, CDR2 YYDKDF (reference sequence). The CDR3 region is CATSRDPPGSGNTIYF. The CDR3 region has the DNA TGTGCCACCAGCAGAGATCCCCCAGGGTCCGGAAACACCATATATTTT. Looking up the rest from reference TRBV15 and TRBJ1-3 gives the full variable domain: DAMVIQNPRYQVTQFGKPVTLSCSQTLNHNVMYWYQQKSSQAPKLLFHYYDKDFNNEADTPDNFQSRRPNTSFCFLDIRSPGLGDTAMYLCATSRDPPGSGNTIYFGEGSWLTVV.

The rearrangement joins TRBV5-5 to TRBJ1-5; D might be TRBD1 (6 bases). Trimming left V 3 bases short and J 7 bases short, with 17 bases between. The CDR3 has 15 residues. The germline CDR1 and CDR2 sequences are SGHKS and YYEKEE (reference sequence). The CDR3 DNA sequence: TGTGCCAGCAGCTCTCTCCAGGGGCTTGGGCAGCCCCAGCATTTT. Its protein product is CASSSLQGLGQPQHF.

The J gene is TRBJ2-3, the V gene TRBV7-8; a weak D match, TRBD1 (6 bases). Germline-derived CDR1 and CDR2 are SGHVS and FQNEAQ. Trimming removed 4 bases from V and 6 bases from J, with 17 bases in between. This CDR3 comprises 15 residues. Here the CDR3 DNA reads TGTGCCAGCAGCTCAACAGGGATGAGGGGTGATACGCAGTATTTT. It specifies CASSSTGMRGDTQYF.

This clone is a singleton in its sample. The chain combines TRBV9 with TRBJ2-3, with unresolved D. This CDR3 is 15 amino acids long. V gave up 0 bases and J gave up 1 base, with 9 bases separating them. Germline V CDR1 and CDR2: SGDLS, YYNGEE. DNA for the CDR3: TGTGCCAGCAGCGTAGGAAATGTGGGCACAGATACGCAGTATTTT. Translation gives CASSVGNVGTDTQYF.

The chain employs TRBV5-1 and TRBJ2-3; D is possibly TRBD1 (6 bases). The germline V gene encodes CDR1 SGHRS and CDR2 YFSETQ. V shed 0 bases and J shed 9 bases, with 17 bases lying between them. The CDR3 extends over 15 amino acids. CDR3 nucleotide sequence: TGCGCCAGCAGCTTGGGCCACATTTCAGGGGACACGCAGTATTTT. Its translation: CASSLGHISGDTQYF.

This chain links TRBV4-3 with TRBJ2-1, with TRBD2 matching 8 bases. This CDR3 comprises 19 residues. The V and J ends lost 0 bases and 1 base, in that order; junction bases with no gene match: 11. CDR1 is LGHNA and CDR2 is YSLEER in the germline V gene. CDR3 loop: CASSQDRASGRMSYNEQFF. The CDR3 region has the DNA TGCGCCAGCAGCCAAGATAGGGCTAGCGGGCGAATGTCCTACAATGAGCAGTTCTTC.

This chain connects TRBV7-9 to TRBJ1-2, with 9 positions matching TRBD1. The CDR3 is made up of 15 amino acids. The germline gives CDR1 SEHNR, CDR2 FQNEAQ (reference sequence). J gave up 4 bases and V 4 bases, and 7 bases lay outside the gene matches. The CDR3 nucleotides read TGTGCCAGCAGCTCGTGGACAGGGGCAGGCTATGGCTACACCTTC. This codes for CASSSWTGAGYGYTF. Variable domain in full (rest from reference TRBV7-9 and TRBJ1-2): DTGVSQNPRHKITKRGQNVTFRCDPISEHNRLYWYRQTLGQGPEFLTYFQNEAQLEKSRLLSDRFSAERPKGSFSTLEIQRTEQGDSAMYLCASSSWTGAGYGYTFGSGTRLTVV.

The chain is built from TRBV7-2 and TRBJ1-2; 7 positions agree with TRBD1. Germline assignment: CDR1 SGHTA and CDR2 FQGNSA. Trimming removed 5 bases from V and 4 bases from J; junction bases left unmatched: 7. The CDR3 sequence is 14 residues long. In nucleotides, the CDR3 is TGTGCCAGCAGCACAGGGGTACAGAGCTATGGCTACACCTTC. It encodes CASSTGVQSYGYTF.